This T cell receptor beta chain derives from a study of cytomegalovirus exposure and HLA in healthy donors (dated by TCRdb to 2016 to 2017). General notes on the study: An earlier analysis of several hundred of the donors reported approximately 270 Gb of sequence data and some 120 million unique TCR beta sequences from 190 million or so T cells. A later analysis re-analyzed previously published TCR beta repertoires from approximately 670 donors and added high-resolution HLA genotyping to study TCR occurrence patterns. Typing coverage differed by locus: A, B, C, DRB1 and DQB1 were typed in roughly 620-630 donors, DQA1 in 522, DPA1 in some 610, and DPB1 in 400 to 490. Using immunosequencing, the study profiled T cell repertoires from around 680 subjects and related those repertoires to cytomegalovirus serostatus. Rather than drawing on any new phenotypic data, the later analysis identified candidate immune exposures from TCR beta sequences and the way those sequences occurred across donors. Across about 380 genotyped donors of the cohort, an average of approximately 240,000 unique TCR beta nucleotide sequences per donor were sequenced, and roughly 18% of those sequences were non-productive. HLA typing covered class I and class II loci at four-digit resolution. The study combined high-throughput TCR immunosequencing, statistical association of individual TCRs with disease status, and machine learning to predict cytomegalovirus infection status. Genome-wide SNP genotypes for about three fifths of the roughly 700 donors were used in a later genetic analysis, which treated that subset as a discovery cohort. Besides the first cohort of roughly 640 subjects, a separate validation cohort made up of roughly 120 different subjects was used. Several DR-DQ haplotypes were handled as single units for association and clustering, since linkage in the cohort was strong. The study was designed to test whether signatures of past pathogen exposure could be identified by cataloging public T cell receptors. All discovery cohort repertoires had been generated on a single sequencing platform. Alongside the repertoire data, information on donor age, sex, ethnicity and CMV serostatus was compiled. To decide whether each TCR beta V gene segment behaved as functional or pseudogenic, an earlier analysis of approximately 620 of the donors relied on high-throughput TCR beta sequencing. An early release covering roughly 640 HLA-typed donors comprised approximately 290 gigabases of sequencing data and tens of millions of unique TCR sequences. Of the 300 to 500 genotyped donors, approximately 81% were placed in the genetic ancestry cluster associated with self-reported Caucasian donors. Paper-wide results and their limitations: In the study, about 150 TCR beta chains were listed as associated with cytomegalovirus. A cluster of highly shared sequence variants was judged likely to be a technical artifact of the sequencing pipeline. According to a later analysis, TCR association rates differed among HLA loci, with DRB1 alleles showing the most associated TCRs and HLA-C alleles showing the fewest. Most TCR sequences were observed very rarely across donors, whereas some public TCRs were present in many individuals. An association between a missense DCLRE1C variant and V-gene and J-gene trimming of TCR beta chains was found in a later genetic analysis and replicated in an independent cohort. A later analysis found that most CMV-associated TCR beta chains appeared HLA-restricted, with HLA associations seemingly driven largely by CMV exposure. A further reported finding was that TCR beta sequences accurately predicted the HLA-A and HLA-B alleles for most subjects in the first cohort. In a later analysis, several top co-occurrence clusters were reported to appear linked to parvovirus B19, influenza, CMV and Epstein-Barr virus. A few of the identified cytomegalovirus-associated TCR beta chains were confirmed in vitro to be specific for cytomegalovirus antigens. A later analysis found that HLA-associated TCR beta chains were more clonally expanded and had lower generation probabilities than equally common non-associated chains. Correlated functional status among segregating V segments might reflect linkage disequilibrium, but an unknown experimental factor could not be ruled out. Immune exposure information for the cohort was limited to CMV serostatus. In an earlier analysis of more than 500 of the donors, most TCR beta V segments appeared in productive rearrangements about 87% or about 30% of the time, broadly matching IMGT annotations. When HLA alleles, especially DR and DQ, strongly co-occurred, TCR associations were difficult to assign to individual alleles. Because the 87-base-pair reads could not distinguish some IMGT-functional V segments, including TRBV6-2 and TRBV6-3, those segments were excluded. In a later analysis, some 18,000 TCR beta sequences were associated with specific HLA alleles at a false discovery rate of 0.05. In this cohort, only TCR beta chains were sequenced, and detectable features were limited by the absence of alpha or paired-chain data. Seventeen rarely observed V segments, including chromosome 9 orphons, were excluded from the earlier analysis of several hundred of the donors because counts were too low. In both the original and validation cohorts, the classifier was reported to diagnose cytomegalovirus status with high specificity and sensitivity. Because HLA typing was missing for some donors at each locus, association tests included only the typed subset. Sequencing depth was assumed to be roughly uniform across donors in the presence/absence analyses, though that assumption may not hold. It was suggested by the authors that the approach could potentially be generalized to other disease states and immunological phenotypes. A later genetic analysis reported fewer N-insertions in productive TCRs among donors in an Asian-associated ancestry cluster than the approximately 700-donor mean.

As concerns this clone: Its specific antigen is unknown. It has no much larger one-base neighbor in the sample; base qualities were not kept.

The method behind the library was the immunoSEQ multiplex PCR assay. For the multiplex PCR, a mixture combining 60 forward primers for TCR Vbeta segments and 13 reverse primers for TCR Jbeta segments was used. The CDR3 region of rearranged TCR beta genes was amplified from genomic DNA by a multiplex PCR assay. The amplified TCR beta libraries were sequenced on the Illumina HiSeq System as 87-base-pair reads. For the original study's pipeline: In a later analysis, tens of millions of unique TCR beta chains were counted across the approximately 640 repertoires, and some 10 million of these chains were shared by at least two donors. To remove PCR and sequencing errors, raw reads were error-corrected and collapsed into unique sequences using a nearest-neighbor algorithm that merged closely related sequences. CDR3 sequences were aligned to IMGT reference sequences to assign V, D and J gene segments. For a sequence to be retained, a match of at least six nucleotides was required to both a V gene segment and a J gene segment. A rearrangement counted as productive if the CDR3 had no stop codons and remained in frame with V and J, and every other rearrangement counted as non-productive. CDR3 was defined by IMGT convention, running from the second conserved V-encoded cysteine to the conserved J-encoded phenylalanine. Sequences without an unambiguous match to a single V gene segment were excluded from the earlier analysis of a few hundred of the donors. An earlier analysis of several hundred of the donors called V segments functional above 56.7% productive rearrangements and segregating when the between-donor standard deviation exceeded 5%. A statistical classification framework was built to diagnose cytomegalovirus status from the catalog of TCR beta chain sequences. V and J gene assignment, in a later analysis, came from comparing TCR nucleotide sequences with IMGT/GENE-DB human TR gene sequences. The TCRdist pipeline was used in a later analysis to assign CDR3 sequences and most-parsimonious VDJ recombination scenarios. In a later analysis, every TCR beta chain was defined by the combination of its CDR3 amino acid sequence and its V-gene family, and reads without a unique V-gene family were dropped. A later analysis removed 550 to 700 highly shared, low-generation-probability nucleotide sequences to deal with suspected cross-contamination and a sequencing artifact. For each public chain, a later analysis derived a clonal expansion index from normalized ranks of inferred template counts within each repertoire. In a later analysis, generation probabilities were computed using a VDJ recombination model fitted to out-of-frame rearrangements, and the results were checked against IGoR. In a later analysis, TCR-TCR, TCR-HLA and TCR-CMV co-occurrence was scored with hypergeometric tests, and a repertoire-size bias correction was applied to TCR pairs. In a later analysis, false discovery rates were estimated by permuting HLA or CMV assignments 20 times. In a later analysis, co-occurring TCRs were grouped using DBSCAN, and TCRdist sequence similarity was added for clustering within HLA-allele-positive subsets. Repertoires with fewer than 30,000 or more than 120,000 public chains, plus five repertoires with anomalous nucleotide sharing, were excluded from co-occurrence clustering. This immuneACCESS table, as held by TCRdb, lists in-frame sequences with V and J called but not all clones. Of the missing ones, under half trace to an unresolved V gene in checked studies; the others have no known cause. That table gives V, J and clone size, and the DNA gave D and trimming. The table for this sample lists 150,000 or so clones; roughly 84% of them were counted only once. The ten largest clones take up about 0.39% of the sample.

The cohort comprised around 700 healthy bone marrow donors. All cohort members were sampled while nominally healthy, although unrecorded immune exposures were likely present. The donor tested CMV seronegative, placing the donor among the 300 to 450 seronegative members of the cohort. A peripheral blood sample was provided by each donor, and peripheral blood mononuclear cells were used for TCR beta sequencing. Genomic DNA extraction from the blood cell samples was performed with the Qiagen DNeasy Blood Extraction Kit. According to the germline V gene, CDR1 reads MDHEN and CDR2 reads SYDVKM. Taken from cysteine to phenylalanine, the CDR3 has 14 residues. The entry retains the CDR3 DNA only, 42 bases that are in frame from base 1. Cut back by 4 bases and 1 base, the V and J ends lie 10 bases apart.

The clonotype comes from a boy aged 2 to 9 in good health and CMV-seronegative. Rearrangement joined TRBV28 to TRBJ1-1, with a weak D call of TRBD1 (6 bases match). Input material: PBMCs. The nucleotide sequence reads TGTGCCAGCAGTTCCGGGACAAAGAACACTGAAGCTTTCTTT. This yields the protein CASSSGTKNTEAFF.